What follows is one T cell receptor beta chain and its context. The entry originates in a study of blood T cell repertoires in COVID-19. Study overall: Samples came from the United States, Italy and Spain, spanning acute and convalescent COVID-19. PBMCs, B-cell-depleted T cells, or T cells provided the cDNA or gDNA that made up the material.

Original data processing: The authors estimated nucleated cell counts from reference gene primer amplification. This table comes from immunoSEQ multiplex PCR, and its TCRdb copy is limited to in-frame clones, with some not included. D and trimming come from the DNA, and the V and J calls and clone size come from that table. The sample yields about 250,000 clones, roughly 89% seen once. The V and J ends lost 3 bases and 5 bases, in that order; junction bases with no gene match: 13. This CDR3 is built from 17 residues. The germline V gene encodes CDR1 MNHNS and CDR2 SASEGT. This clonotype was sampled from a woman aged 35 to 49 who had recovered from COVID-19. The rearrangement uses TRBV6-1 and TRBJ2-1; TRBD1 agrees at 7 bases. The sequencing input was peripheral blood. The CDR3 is CASSDVTGTERDNEQFF. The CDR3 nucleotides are TGTGCCAGCAGTGACGTCACCGGGACAGAAAGGGACAATGAGCAGTTCTTC.